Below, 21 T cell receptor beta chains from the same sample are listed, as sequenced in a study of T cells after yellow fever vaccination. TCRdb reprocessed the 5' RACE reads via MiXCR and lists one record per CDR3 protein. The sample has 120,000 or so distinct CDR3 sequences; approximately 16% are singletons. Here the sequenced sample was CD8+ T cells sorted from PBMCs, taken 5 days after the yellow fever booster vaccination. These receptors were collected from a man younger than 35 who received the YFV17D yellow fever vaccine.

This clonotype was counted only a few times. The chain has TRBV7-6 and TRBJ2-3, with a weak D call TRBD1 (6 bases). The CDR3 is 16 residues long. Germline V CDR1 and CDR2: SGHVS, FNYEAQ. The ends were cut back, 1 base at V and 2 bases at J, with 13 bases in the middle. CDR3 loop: CASSLGRGGFTDTQYF. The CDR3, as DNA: TGTGCCAGCAGCTTAGGCCGAGGGGGATTCACAGATACGCAGTATTTT.

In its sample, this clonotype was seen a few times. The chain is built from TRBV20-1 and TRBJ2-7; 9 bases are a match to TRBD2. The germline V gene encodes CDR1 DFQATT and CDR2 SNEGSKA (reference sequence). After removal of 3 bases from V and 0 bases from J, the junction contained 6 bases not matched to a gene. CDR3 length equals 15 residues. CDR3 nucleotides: TGCAGTGCTAGCAGACTAGCGGTGATCTCCTACGAGCAGTACGTC. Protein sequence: CSASRLAVISYEQYV.

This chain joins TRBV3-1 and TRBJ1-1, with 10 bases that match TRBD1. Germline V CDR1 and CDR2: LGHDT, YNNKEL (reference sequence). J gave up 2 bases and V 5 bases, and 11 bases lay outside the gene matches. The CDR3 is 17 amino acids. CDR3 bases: TGTGCCAGCAGCAATACCGGGACAGGGGTGCCTAACACTGAAGCTTTCTTT. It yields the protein CASSNTGTGVPNTEAFF. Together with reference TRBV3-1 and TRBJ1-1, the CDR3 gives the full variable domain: DTAVSQTPKYLVTQMGNDKSIKCEQNLGHDTMYWYKQDSKKFLKIMFSYNNKELIINETVPNRFSPKSPDKAHLNLHINSLELGDSAVYFCASSNTGTGVPNTEAFFGQGTRLTVV.

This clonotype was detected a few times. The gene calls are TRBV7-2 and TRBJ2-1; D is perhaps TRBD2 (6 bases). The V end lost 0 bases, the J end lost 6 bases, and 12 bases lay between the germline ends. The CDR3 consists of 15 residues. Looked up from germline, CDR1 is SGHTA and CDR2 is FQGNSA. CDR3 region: CASSLAYRGFNEQFF. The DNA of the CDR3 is TGTGCCAGCAGCTTAGCTTACCGGGGGTTCAATGAGCAGTTCTTC.

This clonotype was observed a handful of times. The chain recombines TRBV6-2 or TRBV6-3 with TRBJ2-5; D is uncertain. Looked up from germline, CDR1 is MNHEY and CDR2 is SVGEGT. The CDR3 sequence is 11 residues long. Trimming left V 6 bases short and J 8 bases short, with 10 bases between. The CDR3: CASSDDFTQYF. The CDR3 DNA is TGTGCCAGCAGCGACGATTTTACCCAGTACTTC.

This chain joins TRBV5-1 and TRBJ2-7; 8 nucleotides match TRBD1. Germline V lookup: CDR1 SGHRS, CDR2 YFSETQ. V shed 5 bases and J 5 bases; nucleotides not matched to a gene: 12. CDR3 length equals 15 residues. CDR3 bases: TGCGCCAGCAGGTCATTGGGACAGGCTCCCAACGAGCAGTACTTC. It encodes CASRSLGQAPNEQYF.

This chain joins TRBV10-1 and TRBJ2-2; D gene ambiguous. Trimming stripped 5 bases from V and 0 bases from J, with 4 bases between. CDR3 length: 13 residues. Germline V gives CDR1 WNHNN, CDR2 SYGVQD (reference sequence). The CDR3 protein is CASSYTNTGELFF. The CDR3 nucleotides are TGCGCCAGCAGTTACACGAACACCGGGGAGCTGTTTTTT.

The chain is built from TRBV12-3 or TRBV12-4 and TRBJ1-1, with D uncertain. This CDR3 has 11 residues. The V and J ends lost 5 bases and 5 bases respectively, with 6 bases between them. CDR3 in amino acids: CASSVGTEAFF. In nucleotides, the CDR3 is TGTGCCAGCAGTGTGGGGACTGAAGCTTTCTTT.

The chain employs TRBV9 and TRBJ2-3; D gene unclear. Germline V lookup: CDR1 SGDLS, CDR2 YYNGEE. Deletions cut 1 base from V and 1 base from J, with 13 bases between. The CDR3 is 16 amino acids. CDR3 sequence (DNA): TGTGCCAGCAGCGTATATGGCTCCCCAGGCACAGATACGCAGTATTTT. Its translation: CASSVYGSPGTDTQYF.

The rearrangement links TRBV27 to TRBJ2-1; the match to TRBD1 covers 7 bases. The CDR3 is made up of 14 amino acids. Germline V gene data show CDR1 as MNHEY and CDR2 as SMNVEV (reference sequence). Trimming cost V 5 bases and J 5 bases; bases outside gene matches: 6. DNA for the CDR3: TGTGCCAGCAGTCCAGGGGGATCCCACAATGAGCAGTTCTTC. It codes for CASSPGGSHNEQFF.

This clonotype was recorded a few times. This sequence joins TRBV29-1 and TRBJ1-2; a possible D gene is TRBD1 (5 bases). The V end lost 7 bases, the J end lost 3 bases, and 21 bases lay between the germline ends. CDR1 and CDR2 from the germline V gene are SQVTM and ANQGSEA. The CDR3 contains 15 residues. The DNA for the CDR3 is TGCAGCGCTTACCTGGGGGGGACCCAGTACTATGGCTACACCTTC. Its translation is CSAYLGGTQYYGYTF.

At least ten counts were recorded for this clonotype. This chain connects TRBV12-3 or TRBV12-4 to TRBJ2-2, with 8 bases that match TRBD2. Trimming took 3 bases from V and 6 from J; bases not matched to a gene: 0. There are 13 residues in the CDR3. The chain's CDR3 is CASSFGGAGELFF. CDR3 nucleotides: TGTGCCAGCAGTTTCGGGGGGGCCGGGGAGCTGTTTTTT.

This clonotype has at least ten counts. CDR3 region: CATRDDTSKGYGYTF. In DNA form, the CDR3 reads TGTGCCACCAGGGACGACACATCTAAGGGCTATGGCTACACCTTC. This chain links TRBV24-1 with TRBJ1-2; no clear D gene. CDR1 is KGHDR, CDR2 SFDVKD, per germline. CDR3 size: 15 residues. The ends were cut back, 7 bases at V and 4 bases at J, with 18 bases in the middle.

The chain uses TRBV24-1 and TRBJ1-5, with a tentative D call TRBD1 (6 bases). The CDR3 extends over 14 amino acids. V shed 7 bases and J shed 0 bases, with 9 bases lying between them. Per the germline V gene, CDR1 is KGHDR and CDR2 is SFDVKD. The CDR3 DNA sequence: TGTGCCACCAGCGGGACATATAGCAATCAGCCCCAGCATTTT. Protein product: CATSGTYSNQPQHF.

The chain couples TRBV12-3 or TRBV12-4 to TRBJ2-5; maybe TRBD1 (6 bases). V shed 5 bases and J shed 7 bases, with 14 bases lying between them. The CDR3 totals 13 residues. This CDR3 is CASSPTGTGTQYF. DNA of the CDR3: TGTGCCAGCAGTCCCACAGGGACGGGGACCCAGTACTTC.

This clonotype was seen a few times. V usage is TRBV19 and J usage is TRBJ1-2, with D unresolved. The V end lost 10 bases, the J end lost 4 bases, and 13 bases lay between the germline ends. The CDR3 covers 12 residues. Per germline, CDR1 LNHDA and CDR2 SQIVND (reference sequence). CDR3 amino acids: CATWEGVYGYTF. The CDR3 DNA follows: TGTGCCACCTGGGAGGGAGTCTATGGCTACACCTTC.

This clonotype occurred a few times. CDR3 sequence (DNA): TGTGCCAGTAGTTTCGACGGGGGGCAGACCCAGTACTTC. This sequence encodes CASSFDGGQTQYF. The rearrangement uses TRBV19 and TRBJ2-5; weak D call: TRBD2 (7 bases). Germline CDR1 LNHDA, CDR2 SQIVND (reference sequence). This CDR3 spans 13 amino acids. V was cut by 5 bases and J by 6 bases, with 13 bases left in between.

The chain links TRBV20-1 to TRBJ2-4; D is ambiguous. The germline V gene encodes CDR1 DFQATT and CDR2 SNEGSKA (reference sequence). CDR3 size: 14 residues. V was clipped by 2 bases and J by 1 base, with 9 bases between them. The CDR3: CSARPQVAKNIQYF. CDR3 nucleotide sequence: TGCAGTGCTAGACCGCAGGTCGCCAAAAACATTCAGTACTTC.

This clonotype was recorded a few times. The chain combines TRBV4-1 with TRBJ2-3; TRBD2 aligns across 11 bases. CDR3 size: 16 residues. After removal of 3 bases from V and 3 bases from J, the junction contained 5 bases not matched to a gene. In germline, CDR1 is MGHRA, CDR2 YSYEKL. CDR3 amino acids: CASSHLAGGQTDTQYF. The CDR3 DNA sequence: TGCGCCAGCAGCCATCTAGCGGGGGGCCAAACAGATACGCAGTATTTT.

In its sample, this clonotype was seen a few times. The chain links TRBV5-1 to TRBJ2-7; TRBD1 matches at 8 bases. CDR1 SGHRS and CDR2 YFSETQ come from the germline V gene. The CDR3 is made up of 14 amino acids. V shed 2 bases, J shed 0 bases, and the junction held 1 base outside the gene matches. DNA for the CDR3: TGCGCCAGCAGCTTTGGACAGGGCTCCTACGAGCAGTACTTC. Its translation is CASSFGQGSYEQYF.

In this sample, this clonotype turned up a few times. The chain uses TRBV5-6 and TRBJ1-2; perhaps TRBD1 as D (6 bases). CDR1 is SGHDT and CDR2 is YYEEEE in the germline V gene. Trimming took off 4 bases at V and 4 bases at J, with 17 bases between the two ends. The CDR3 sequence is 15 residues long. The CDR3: CASSGPRQDIYGYTF. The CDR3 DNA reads TGTGCCAGCAGCGGACCGAGACAGGACATCTATGGCTACACCTTC.